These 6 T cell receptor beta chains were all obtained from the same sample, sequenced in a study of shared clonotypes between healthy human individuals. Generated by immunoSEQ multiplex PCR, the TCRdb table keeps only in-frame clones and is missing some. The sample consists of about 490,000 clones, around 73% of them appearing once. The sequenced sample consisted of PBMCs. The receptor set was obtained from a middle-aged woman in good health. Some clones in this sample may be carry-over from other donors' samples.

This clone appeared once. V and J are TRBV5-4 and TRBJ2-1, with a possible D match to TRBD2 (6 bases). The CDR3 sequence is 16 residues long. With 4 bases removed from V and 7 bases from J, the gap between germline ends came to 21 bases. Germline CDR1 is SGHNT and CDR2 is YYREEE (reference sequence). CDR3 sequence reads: CASSPNRLGSMNEQFF. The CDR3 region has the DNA TGTGCCAGCAGCCCTAACCGACTAGGTTCAATGAATGAGCAGTTCTTC.

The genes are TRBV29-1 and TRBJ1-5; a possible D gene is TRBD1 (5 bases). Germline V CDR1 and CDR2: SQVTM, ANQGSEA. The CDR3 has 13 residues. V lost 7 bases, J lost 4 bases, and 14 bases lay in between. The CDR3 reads CSAKTELNQPQHF. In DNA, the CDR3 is TGCAGCGCCAAGACAGAACTTAATCAGCCCCAGCATTTT.

The CDR3 is CASSTRDRGGTGELFF. The CDR3 region has the DNA TGTGCCAGCAGTACTAGGGACAGGGGGGGCACCGGGGAGCTGTTTTTT. The chain uses TRBV27 and TRBJ2-2; the match to TRBD1 covers 11 bases. Per the germline V gene, CDR1 is MNHEY and CDR2 is SMNVEV (reference sequence). With V trimmed by 5 bases and J by 4 bases, 6 bases remained unmatched. The CDR3 runs 16 residues.

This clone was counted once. CDR3 coding DNA: TGCGCCAGCAGTGAAGGGGCAACTAATGAAAAACTGTTTTTT. As protein: CASSEGATNEKLFF. This chain joins TRBV5-1 and TRBJ1-4, with a possible D match to TRBD1 (5 bases). Trimming took 5 bases from V and 0 from J, leaving 8 bases between them. Germline V lookup: CDR1 SGHRS, CDR2 YFSETQ. The CDR3 has 14 residues.

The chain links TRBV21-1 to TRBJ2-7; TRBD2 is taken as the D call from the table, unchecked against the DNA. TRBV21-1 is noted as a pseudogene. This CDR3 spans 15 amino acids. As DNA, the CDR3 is TGTGCCAGCAGCAAAGGGAGCAGCGGAGCCTACGAGCAGTACTTC. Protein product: CASSKGSSGAYEQYF.

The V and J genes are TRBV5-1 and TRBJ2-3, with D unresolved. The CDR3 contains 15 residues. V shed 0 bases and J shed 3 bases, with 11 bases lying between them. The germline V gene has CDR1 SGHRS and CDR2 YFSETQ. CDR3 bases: TGCGCCAGCAGCTTGGGTGCTCAGTTGACAGATACGCAGTATTTT. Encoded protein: CASSLGAQLTDTQYF.